Shown below are 29 T cell receptor beta chains from a single sample sequenced in a study of blood T cell repertoires in COVID-19. Method: immunoSEQ multiplex PCR; TCRdb's copy keeps in-frame clones and lacks some. Of about 100,000 clones in the sample, almost 95% were seen once. Sequencing was performed on peripheral blood. The source of these receptors is a man in his fifties or sixties with active COVID-19.

This chain joins TRBV5-1 and TRBJ2-2; tentatively, D is TRBD2 (6 bases). Germline V gene lookup returns CDR1 SGHRS and CDR2 YFSETQ. V lost 3 bases and J lost 2, with 11 bases in between. The CDR3 runs 15 residues. This CDR3 is CASSSEGLNTGELFF. The CDR3 coding sequence is TGCGCCAGCAGCTCAGAGGGACTTAACACCGGGGAGCTGTTTTTT.

The chain employs TRBV27 and TRBJ2-7; D is possibly TRBD1 (5 bases). Germline CDR1 MNHEY, CDR2 SMNVEV (reference sequence). Between the trimmed V and J ends, which lost 0 bases and 3 bases, there was a span of 18 bases. The CDR3 has 17 residues. CDR3 sequence (DNA): TGTGCCAGCAGTTTATCGCTCCATGACAGTTCAATCTACGAGCAGTACTTC. Residues: CASSLSLHDSSIYEQYF.

The chain employs TRBV4-1 and TRBJ2-7; maybe TRBD2 (5 bases). Germline lookup yields CDR1 MGHRA and CDR2 YSYEKL. Trimming shortened V by 0 bases and J by 0 bases, and 12 bases separated the two germline ends. This CDR3 has 16 residues. CDR3 nucleotide sequence: TGCGCCAGCAGCCAAGATCCGAGGGAGATCTCCTACGAGCAGTACTTC. Its protein product is CASSQDPREISYEQYF.

This chain joins TRBV12-3 or TRBV12-4 and TRBJ1-1; a weak D match, TRBD1 (5 bases). The CDR3 length is 13 residues. Trimming removed 6 bases at V and 7 bases at J, with 15 bases between. The CDR3 is CASRGLGPGEAFF. As DNA, the CDR3 is TGTGCCAGCAGGGGACTAGGTCCGGGTGAAGCTTTCTTT.

The table lists this clone with a few counts. This rearrangement joins TRBV4-1 to TRBJ1-5; D unclear. This CDR3 is 13 amino acids long. Germline V gene sequence: CDR1 MGHRA, CDR2 YSYEKL. Trimming cost V 4 bases and J 4 bases, with 8 bases left between them. In nucleotides, the CDR3 is TGCGCCAGCAGCCTCGGGGTGAATCAGCCCCAGCATTTT. Protein sequence: CASSLGVNQPQHF.

The J gene is TRBJ2-7, the V gene TRBV5-1; D remains ambiguous. Germline CDR1 SGHRS, CDR2 YFSETQ. V lost 4 bases, J lost 0 bases, and 14 bases lay in between. The CDR3 is 15 amino acids. DNA of the CDR3: TGCGCCAGCAGCCCCCCACAGCCCGACTCCTACGAGCAGTACTTC. Its protein is CASSPPQPDSYEQYF.

The chain recombines TRBV15 with TRBJ2-7; the D gene is possibly TRBD2 (6 bases). CDR1 is LNHNV, CDR2 YYDKDF, per germline (reference sequence). The CDR3 covers 15 residues. Trimming shortened V by 0 bases and J by 4 bases, and 13 bases separated the two germline ends. CDR3 nucleotides: TGTGCCACCAGCAGAGATCGGAGGGGTAGTTACGAGCAGTACTTC. It is translated as CATSRDRRGSYEQYF.

V is TRBV12-3 or TRBV12-4 and J is TRBJ2-1; 11 nucleotides match TRBD2. CDR3 length: 13 residues. V gave up 6 bases and J gave up 14 bases; unmatched junction bases: 9. The CDR3 nucleotides are TGTGCCAGCAGCTCCCGGGGGACTAGCGGCGAGTTCTTC. Its translation: CASSSRGTSGEFF.

The V and J genes are TRBV28 and TRBJ2-3; 9 bases match TRBD2. Germline CDR1 reads MDHEN; CDR2 reads SYDVKM. The length of the CDR3 is 15 residues. The trim removed 4 bases at V and 4 bases at J, leaving 6 bases unmatched. As DNA, the CDR3 is TGTGCCAGCAGTTCCAGCGGGAGGATAGCAGATACGCAGTATTTT. It yields the protein CASSSSGRIADTQYF.

This CDR3 is CASRRGGSSYEQYF. The CDR3 DNA sequence: TGTGCCAGCAGGCGTGGCGGTAGCTCCTACGAGCAGTACTTC. The chain couples TRBV28 to TRBJ2-7; D is uncertain. Per the germline V gene, CDR1 is MDHEN and CDR2 is SYDVKM. Trimming shortened V by 6 bases and J by 0 bases, and 12 bases separated the two germline ends. This CDR3 is 14 amino acids long. Full variable domain (rest looked up from reference TRBV28 and TRBJ2-7): DVKVTQSSRYLVKRTGEKVFLECVQDMDHENMFWYRQDPGLGLRLIYFSYDVKMKEKGDIPEGYSVSREKKERFSLILESASTNQTSMYLCASRRGGSSYEQYFGPGTRLTVT.

The chain links TRBV19 to TRBJ2-1; 10 bases are shared with TRBD1. This CDR3 region has 14 residues. The germline gives CDR1 LNHDA, CDR2 SQIVND (reference sequence). Unmatched junction bases numbered 4, after V lost 6 bases and J lost 5 bases. CDR3 protein: CASSPGTGDNEQFF. The CDR3 nucleotides are TGTGCCAGTAGCCCCGGGACAGGGGACAATGAGCAGTTCTTC.

The chain couples TRBV4-1 to TRBJ2-7; 12 bases are a match to TRBD2. V was pared by 0 bases and J by 3 bases, with 6 bases of the junction left unmatched. CDR1 is MGHRA and CDR2 is YSYEKL in the germline V gene. The CDR3 is 17 amino acids. The CDR3 loop reads CASSQDGTSGRNYEQYF. In DNA, the CDR3 is TGCGCCAGCAGCCAAGATGGGACTAGCGGGCGGAACTACGAGCAGTACTTC.

This clone rates as medium-sized. The V call is TRBV6-6, the J call TRBJ2-7; TRBD1 matches 12 bases. The J segment lost 6 bases and the V segment lost 1 base, leaving 4 bases of the junction unmatched. CDR1 and CDR2 (germline): MNHNY, SVGAGI (reference sequence). The CDR3 has 15 residues. Here the CDR3 DNA reads TGTGCCAGCAGTTACTTAGGGACAGGGGGCTTCGAGCAGTACTTC. Amino acids: CASSYLGTGGFEQYF.

The V call is TRBV5-1, the J call TRBJ2-5; 7 positions agree with TRBD2. Germline V gene data show CDR1 as SGHRS and CDR2 as YFSETQ. This CDR3 has 15 residues. V lost 0 bases and J lost 3; bases outside the gene matches: 5. This CDR3 reads CASSLGAGEEETQYF. The CDR3 nucleotides are TGCGCCAGCAGCTTGGGGGCGGGAGAAGAAGAGACCCAGTACTTC.

The gene calls are TRBV29-1 and TRBJ1-4; D is perhaps TRBD1 (5 bases). The CDR3 covers 13 residues. Germline-derived CDR1 and CDR2 are SQVTM and ANQGSEA. V was cut by 8 bases and J by 2 bases, with 12 bases left in between. The CDR3 bases are TGCAGCACTCAGCGGGGGACTAATGAAAAACTGTTTTTT. Translated, it gives CSTQRGTNEKLFF.

This sequence joins TRBV10-3 and TRBJ2-5, with D tentatively TRBD1 (6 bases). V dropped 4 bases and J dropped 5 bases, with 17 bases sitting between them. Looked up from germline, CDR1 is ENHRY and CDR2 is SYGVKD. The CDR3 totals 15 residues. The CDR3 region is CAISGWTDDVETQYF. The CDR3 DNA follows: TGTGCCATCAGTGGTTGGACAGACGACGTGGAGACCCAGTACTTC.

The chain carries TRBV24-1 and TRBJ2-5; no reliable D call. V lost 4 bases to trimming and J lost 0 bases, with 5 bases between them. Germline V CDR1 and CDR2: KGHDR, SFDVKD. This CDR3 is built from 13 residues. CDR3 bases: TGTGCCACCAGTGAAACTTACCAAGAGACCCAGTACTTC. Translating it yields CATSETYQETQYF.

This clone was observed a handful of times. V gene TRBV28 combines with J gene TRBJ2-1, with D perhaps TRBD1 (6 bases). CDR1 is MDHEN and CDR2 is SYDVKM in the germline V gene. This CDR3 region has 15 residues. The V gene lost 6 bases and the J gene lost 7 bases, with 19 bases spanning the gap. The CDR3 spells CASSPEGGLGNEQFF. The CDR3 DNA reads as TGTGCCAGCAGCCCCGAAGGGGGTTTAGGGAATGAGCAGTTCTTC.

The chain carries TRBV10-1 and TRBJ2-7; 15 nucleotides line up with TRBD2. The CDR3 contains 20 residues. Germline CDR1 and CDR2: WNHNN and SYGVQD (reference sequence). Germline trimming cut 3 bases from V and 0 bases from J; bases unmatched to any gene: 12. CDR3 bases: TGCGCCAGCAGTGAACGACCGGGACTAGCGGGAGGTATAGACTCCTACGAGCAGTACTTC. Translating it yields CASSERPGLAGGIDSYEQYF.

CDR3 in amino acids: CASSYSGRGTEAFF. In DNA, the CDR3 is TGTGCCAGCAGTTACTCGGGCCGGGGGACTGAAGCTTTCTTT. V usage is TRBV6-6 and J usage is TRBJ1-1; a possible D gene is TRBD1 (5 bases). Germline V gene lookup returns CDR1 MNHNY and CDR2 SVGAGI (reference sequence). Trimming left V 0 bases short and J 5 bases short, with 10 bases between. The CDR3 runs 14 residues.

This clone was recorded only once. The chain recombines TRBV7-9 with TRBJ2-7; TRBD2 matches at 8 bases. CDR1 SEHNR and CDR2 FQNEAQ come from the germline V gene (reference sequence). J gave up 2 bases and V 5 bases, and 8 bases lay outside the gene matches. The CDR3 contains 15 residues. CDR3 in DNA: TGTGCCAGCAGCCGAATAGCGGGAACCGCCTACGAGCAGTACTTC. Translated, it gives CASSRIAGTAYEQYF.

The chain combines TRBV6-4 with TRBJ2-3; a weak D match, TRBD2 (6 bases). The V end lost 3 bases, the J end lost 0 bases, and 7 bases lay between the germline ends. This CDR3 spans 14 amino acids. Per the germline V gene, CDR1 is MRHNA and CDR2 is SNTAGT. CDR3 in DNA: TGTGCCAGCAGTGAGAGCGGGAGCACAGATACGCAGTATTTT. Its protein product is CASSESGSTDTQYF.

This chain links TRBV7-9 with TRBJ2-3; D possibly corresponds to TRBD2 (6 bases). Germline lookup yields CDR1 SEHNR and CDR2 FQNEAQ (reference sequence). V was trimmed by 5 bases and J by 2 bases, leaving 20 bases between them. The CDR3 spans 17 residues. The CDR3 reads CASSPIGGTDVTDTQYF. The CDR3 DNA follows: TGTGCCAGCAGCCCGATCGGCGGGACCGATGTCACAGATACGCAGTATTTT.

The chain joins TRBV2 to TRBJ2-2; D possibly corresponds to TRBD2 (5 bases). CDR1 SNHLY and CDR2 FYNNEI come from the germline V gene. Trimming pared 10 bases from V and 0 bases from J, leaving 12 bases between. The CDR3 is 14 residues long. CDR3: CATGGNANTGELFF. CDR3 bases: TGTGCCACCGGAGGTAACGCGAACACCGGGGAGCTGTTTTTT. Drawing the rest from reference TRBV2 and TRBJ2-2, the complete variable domain is EPEVTQTPSHQVTQMGQEVILRCVPISNHLYFYWYRQILGQKVEFLVSFYNNEISEKSEIFDDQFSVERPDGSNFTLKIRSTKLEDSAMYFCATGGNANTGELFFGEGSRLTVL.

The V gene is TRBV28, the J gene TRBJ2-5, with 9 nucleotides matching TRBD1. The J segment lost 4 bases and the V segment lost 6 bases, leaving 6 bases of the junction unmatched. This CDR3 is built from 14 residues. Germline CDR1 and CDR2: MDHEN and SYDVKM. CDR3 DNA: TGTGCCAGCAGCCTGGACAGGGGCGTAGAGACCCAGTACTTC. Translating it yields CASSLDRGVETQYF.

The chain couples TRBV11-2 to TRBJ2-1; the D gene is possibly TRBD2 (6 bases). The CDR3 contains 11 residues. CDR1 and CDR2 from the germline V gene are SGHAT and FQNNGV. With 4 bases removed from V and 9 bases from J, the gap between germline ends came to 7 bases. The CDR3 nucleotides read TGTGCCAGCAGCTACGGGGGTGAGCAGTTCTTC. It yields the protein CASSYGGEQFF.

The chain couples TRBV7-9 to TRBJ2-1; 11 bases are shared with TRBD2. V shed 5 bases and J 3 bases; nucleotides not matched to a gene: 3. CDR1 and CDR2 from the germline V gene are SEHNR and FQNEAQ (reference sequence). The CDR3 contains 15 residues. CDR3 protein: CASSPGTSGYNEQFF. Written as DNA, the CDR3 is TGTGCCAGCAGCCCGGGGACTAGCGGCTACAATGAGCAGTTCTTC.

The chain uses TRBV4-2 and TRBJ2-3, with TRBD2 matching 8 bases. CDR1 is LGHNA, CDR2 YNFKEQ, per germline. The V gene end was trimmed by 8 bases and the J gene end by 5 bases; junction bases not matched to a gene: 3. This CDR3 has 12 residues. CDR3 nucleotide sequence: TGTGCCAGCTCCCGGGGGGGAGATACGCAGTATTTT. The encoded protein is CASSRGGDTQYF.

J is TRBJ1-4 and V is TRBV7-2; D is ambiguous. The CDR3 extends over 15 amino acids. Germline CDR1 and CDR2: SGHTA and FQGNSA. V lost 5 bases to trimming and J lost 1 base, with 11 bases between them. The CDR3 DNA sequence: TGTGCCAGCAGCCCCGACGGGAAAACTAATGAAAAACTGTTTTTT. It encodes CASSPDGKTNEKLFF. The complete variable domain, with remaining parts taken from reference TRBV7-2 and TRBJ1-4, reads GAGVSQSPSNKVTEKGKDVELRCDPISGHTALYWYRQSLGQGLEFLIYFQGNSAPDKSGLPSDRFSAERTGGSVSTLTIQRTQQEDSAVYLCASSPDGKTNEKLFFGSGTQLSVL.